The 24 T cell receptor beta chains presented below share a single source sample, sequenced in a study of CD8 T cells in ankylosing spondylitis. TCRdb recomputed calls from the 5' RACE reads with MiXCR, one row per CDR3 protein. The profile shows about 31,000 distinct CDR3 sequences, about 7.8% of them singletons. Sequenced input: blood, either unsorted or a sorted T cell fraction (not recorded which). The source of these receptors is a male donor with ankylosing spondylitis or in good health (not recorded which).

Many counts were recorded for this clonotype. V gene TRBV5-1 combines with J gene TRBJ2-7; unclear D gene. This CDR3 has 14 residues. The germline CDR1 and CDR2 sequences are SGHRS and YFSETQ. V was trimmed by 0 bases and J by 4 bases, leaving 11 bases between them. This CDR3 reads CASSLDSLGYEQYF. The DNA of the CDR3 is TGCGCCAGCAGCTTGGACAGCCTAGGGTACGAGCAGTACTTC.

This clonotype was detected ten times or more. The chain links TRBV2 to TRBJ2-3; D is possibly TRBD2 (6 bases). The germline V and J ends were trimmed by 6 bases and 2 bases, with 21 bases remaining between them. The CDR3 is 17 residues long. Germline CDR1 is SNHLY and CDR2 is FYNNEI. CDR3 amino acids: CASSSPQTSPDTDTQYF. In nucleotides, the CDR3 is TGTGCCAGCAGCTCCCCTCAAACTAGCCCCGACACAGATACGCAGTATTTT.

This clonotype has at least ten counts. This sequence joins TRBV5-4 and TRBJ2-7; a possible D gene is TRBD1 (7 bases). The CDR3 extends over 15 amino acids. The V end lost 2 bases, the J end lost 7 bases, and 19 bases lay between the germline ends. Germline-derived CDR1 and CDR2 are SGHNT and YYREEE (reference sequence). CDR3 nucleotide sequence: TGTGCCAGCAGCTTATCTTGGAAGGGGGCGGGGGAGCAGTACTTC. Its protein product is CASSLSWKGAGEQYF.

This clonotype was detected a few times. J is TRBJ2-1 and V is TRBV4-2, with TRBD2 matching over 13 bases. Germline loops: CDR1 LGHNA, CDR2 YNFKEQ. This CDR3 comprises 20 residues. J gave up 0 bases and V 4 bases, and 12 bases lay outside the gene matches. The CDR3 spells CASSPRAGLAGRSSYNEQFF. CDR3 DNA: TGTGCCAGCAGCCCCCGAGCGGGACTAGCGGGAAGGAGCTCCTACAATGAGCAGTTCTTC.

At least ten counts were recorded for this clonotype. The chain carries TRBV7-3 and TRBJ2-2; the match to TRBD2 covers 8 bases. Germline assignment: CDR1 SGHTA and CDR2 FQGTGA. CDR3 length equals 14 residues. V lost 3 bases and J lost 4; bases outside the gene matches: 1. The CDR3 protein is CASSLGTSTGELFF. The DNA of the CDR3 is TGTGCCAGCAGCTTGGGGACTAGCACCGGGGAGCTGTTTTTT.

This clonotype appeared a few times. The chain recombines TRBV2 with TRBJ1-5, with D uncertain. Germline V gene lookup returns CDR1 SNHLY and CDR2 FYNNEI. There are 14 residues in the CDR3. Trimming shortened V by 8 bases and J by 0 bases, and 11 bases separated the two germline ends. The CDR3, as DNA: TGTGCCAGCCTCAGCGGGTTTAGCAATCAGCCCCAGCATTTT. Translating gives CASLSGFSNQPQHF.

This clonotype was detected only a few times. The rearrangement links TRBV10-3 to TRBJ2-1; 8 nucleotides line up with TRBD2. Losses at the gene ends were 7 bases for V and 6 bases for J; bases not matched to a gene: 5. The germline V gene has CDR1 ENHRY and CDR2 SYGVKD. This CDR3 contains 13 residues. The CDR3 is CAINSGGSNEQFF. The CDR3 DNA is TGTGCCATCAACTCGGGGGGGAGCAATGAGCAGTTCTTC.

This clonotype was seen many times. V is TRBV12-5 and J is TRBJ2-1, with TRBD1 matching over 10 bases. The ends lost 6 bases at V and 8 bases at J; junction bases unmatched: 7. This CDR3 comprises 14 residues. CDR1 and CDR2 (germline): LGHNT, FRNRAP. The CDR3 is CASGPGQGIHEQFF. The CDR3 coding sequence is TGTGCTAGTGGGCCGGGACAGGGGATCCATGAGCAGTTCTTC.

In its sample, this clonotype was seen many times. CDR3 amino acids: CASSLERDQPQHF. The CDR3 nucleotides read TGTGCCAGCAGTTTAGAACGGGATCAGCCCCAGCATTTT. The V call is TRBV12-3 or TRBV12-4, the J call TRBJ1-5; D is undetermined. The V end was cut by 1 base, the J end by 5 bases, with 6 bases between. This CDR3 comprises 13 residues.

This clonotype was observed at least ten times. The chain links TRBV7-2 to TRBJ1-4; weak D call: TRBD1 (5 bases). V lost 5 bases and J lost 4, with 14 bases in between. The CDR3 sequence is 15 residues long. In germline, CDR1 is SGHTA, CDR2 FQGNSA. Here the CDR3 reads CASSQVTGVNEKLFF. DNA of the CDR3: TGTGCCAGCAGCCAGGTTACAGGTGTTAATGAAAAACTGTTTTTT.

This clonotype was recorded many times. In DNA form, the CDR3 reads TGCGCCAGCAGCTTGGAGGAGGCGGGGACCGGGGAGCTGTTTTTT. This encodes CASSLEEAGTGELFF. The chain links TRBV5-1 to TRBJ2-2, with D possibly matching TRBD2 (6 bases). CDR3 length: 15 residues. Germline V gives CDR1 SGHRS, CDR2 YFSETQ. The V end was cut by 0 bases, the J end by 5 bases, with 11 bases between. Supplemented by reference TRBV5-1 and TRBJ2-2, the full variable domain reads KAGVTQTPRYLIKTRGQQVTLSCSPISGHRSVSWYQQTPGQGLQFLFEYFSETQRNKGNFPGRFSGRQFSNSRSEMNVSTLELGDSALYLCASSLEEAGTGELFFGEGSRLTVL.

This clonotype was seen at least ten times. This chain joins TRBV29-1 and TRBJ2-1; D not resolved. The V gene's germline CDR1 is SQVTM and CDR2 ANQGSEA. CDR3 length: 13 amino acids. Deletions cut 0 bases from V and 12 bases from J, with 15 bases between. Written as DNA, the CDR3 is TGCAGCGTTGAAGACTTAGGGCCCAGCAGGCAGTTCTTC. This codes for CSVEDLGPSRQFF.

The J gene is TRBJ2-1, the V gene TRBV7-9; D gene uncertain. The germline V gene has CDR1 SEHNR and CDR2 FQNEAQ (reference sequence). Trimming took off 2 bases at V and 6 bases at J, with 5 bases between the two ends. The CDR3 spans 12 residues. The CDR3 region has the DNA TGTGCCAGCAGCTTACAGCCCAATGAGCAGTTCTTC. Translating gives CASSLQPNEQFF.

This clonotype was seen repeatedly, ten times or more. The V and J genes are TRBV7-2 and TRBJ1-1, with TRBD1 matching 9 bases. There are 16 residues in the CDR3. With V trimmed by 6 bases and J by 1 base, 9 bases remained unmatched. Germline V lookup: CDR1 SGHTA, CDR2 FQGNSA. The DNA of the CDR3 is TGTGCCAGCAGGCCCACAGGGGGCGTTGGGAACACTGAAGCTTTCTTT. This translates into CASRPTGGVGNTEAFF.

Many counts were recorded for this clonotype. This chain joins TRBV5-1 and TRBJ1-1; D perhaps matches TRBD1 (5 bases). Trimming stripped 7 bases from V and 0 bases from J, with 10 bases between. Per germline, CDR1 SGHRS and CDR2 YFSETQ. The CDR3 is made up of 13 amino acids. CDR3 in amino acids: CASADRLNTEAFF. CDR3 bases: TGCGCCAGCGCAGACAGACTGAACACTGAAGCTTTCTTT.

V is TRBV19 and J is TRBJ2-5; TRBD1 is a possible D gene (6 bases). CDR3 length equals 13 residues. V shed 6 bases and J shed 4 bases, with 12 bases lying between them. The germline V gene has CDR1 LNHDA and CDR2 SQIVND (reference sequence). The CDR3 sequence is CASRLKGGETQYF. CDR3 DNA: TGTGCCAGTAGACTGAAAGGGGGAGAGACCCAGTACTTC.

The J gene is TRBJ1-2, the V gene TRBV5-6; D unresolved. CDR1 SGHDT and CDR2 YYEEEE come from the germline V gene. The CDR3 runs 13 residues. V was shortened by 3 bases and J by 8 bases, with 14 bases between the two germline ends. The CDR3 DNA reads TGTGCCAGCAGCTCCGGGCACTTCTGCGGCTACACCTTC. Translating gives CASSSGHFCGYTF. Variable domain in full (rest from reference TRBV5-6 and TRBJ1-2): DAGVTQSPTHLIKTRGQQVTLRCSPKSGHDTVSWYQQALGQGPQFIFQYYEEEERQRGNFPDRFSGHQFPNYSSELNVNALLLGDSALYLCASSSGHFCGYTFGSGTRLTVV.

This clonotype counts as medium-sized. The CDR3 nucleotides read TGTGCCATCAGTCCAAACACGGGGGAACAAGAGACCCAGTACTTC. It specifies CAISPNTGEQETQYF. The chain is built from TRBV10-3 and TRBJ2-5; possible D gene TRBD2, 6 bases. V lost 5 bases and J 2 bases, leaving 15 bases between the germline ends. Germline V gene data show CDR1 as ENHRY and CDR2 as SYGVKD. This CDR3 comprises 15 residues.

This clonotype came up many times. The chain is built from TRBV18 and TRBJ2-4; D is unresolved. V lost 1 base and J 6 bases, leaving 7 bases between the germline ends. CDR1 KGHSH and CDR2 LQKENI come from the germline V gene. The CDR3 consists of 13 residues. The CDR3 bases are TGTGCCAGCTCACCACTCGGTGGAAACATTCAGTACTTC. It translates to CASSPLGGNIQYF.

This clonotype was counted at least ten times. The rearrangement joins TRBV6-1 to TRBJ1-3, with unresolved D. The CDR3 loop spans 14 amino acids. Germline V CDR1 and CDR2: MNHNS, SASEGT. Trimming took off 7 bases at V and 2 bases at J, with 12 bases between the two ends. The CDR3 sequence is CASTNLGAGNTIYF. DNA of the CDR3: TGTGCCAGCACCAACCTTGGGGCTGGAAACACCATATATTTT.

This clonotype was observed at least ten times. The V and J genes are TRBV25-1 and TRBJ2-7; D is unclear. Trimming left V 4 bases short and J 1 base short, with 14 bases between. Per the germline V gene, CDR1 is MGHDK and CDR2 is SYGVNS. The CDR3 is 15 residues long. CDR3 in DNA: TGTGCCAGCAGTGGTGGTCAGGAAGCTTCCTACGAGCAGTACTTC. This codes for CASSGGQEASYEQYF.

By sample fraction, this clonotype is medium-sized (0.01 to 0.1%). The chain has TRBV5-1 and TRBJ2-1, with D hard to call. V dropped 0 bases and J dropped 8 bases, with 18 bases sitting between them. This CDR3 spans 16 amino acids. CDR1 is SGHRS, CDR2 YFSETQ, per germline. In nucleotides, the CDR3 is TGCGCCAGCAGCTTGGGGTCCAACGCCGCTGTGGATGAGCAGTTCTTC. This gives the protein CASSLGSNAAVDEQFF.

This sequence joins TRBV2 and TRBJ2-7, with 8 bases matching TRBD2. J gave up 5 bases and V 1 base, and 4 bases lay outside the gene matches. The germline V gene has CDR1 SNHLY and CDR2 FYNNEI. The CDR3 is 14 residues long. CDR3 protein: CASSEGLTSDEQYF. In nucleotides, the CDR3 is TGTGCCAGCAGTGAAGGACTGACTAGCGACGAGCAGTACTTC.

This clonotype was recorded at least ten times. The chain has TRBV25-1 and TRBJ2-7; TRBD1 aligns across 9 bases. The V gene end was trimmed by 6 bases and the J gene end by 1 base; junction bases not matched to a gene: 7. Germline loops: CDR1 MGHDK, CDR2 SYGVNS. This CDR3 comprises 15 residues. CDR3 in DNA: TGTGCCAGCAGGGGGGGACAGGGCCCTTCCTACGAGCAGTACTTC. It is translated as CASRGGQGPSYEQYF.